This entry features one T cell receptor (beta chain) sequence. The data were taken from a study of blood T cell repertoires in COVID-19. Study-level background: Acute and convalescent COVID-19 samples came from the United States, Italy and Spain.

V gave up 5 bases and J gave up 3 bases; unmatched junction bases: 6. CDR1 and CDR2 (germline): SEHNR, FQNEAQ (reference sequence). This CDR3 comprises 15 residues. Method: immunoSEQ multiplex PCR; TCRdb's copy keeps in-frame clones and lacks some. The sample holds 400,000 to 500,000 clones; 70% to 90% are singletons and the top ten take approximately 1.5%. Participant ages covered about 18 to 89 years across 20 to 30 US areas. This chain links TRBV7-9 with TRBJ1-4, with 7 bases lining up with TRBD1. The specimen sequenced was PBMCs or T cells enriched from blood (not recorded which). The sequence was collected from a woman aged 18-29 years who had been exposed to COVID-19. DNA of the CDR3: TGTGCCAGCAGCCCGTGGGACAGAGCTAATGAAAAACTGTTTTTT. As protein: CASSPWDRANEKLFF.